This record looks at one T cell receptor beta chain sequence and its context. The data derive from a study of CD8 T cells in Susac syndrome. Study information: Patients with Susac syndrome were therapy-naive, on corticosteroids, or on intravenous immunoglobulin alone at blood draw.

RNA was extracted with the RNeasy kit, and a quantity of roughly 0.5 to 1 ug was reverse transcribed using random hexamers. An immunoSEQ multiplex PCR amplified TCR beta CDR3 over 54 Vbeta and 13 Jbeta. In TCRdb, the immunoSEQ multiplex PCR reads were re-called with MiXCR into one record per CDR3 protein. The data hold over 150,000 distinct CDR3 sequences, with just under 95% observed a single time. Patients with Susac syndrome met diagnostic criteria that were recently defined for definite or probable disease. TEMRA cells were FACS-enriched, and CD8+ and CD4+ T cells were isolated negatively. The sequence came from a human donor with Susac syndrome. The sequenced sample was CD4+ T cells from PBMCs.

The CDR3 region has the DNA TGTGCCAGCAGTCGGGACAGGGGGGCGGAGACCCAGTACTTC. Its protein product is CASSRDRGAETQYF. This chain links TRBV27 with TRBJ2-5; TRBD1 matches at 11 bases. This CDR3 comprises 14 residues. Germline CDR1 MNHEY, CDR2 SMNVEV (reference sequence). The junction had 4 bases not matched to a gene; V was cut back by 5 bases and J by 5 bases.